This record covers a single T cell receptor (beta chain). The antigen is unknown. Both iRepertoire HTBI primers and Arm-PCR of CDR3 regions were used to build the TCR beta libraries. TCRdb used MiXCR to reprocess the multiplex PCR reads, holding one entry per CDR3 protein. The table has fewer than 550,000 distinct CDR3 sequences, roughly 21% seen once. Time point here: persistent/refractory GD, antithyroid drugs over 5 years with positive TRAb. Extracted PBMC RNA gave rise to the TCR library. This CDR3 has 14 residues. V lost 4 bases to trimming and J lost 4 bases, with 13 bases between them. The sample originates from a study of regulatory T cells in long-lasting Graves disease. General study findings and limits: The persistent group shared about 2,700 public clonotypes, more than the 966 shared by new patients. Accuracy may have suffered from the small sample size.

This chain links TRBV12-3 or TRBV12-4 with TRBJ1-1; D unresolved. This sequence originates from a female donor with Graves disease. The input for sequencing was peripheral blood mononuclear cells (PBMCs), taken when the disease was refractory, from a patient treated with antithyroid drugs. CDR3: CASSWNRDRTEAFF. The CDR3 bases are TGTGCCAGCAGTTGGAACCGAGACCGCACTGAAGCTTTCTTT.